The next 18 T cell receptor beta chains were all read from a single sample in a study of human thymus T cells. This table comes from immunoSEQ multiplex PCR, and its TCRdb copy is limited to in-frame clones, with some not included. The sample has roughly 130,000 clones; over 85% are singletons. From resections taken during corrective heart surgery, the thymus tissue was obtained. Source material: thymus tissue. The source is a boy in the first two years of life with a congenital heart defect but otherwise immunologically healthy.

CDR3 bases: TGTGCCAGCAGCCCGGTGACAGGGGTTGGAACTATGAACACTGAAGCTTTCTTT. Translated: CASSPVTGVGTMNTEAFF. This chain links TRBV5-6 with TRBJ1-1, with 8 bases lining up with TRBD1. This CDR3 is built from 18 residues. CDR1 SGHDT and CDR2 YYEEEE come from the germline V gene. The ends lost 4 bases at V and 0 bases at J; junction bases unmatched: 14. Together with reference TRBV5-6 and TRBJ1-1, the CDR3 gives the full variable domain: DAGVTQSPTHLIKTRGQQVTLRCSPKSGHDTVSWYQQALGQGPQFIFQYYEEEERQRGNFPDRFSGHQFPNYSSELNVNALLLGDSALYLCASSPVTGVGTMNTEAFFGQGTRLTVV.

The chain is built from TRBV5-1 and TRBJ2-1; 8 bases align to TRBD1. J was trimmed by 2 bases and V by 4 bases; bases with no gene match: 2. This CDR3 spans 14 amino acids. Germline V CDR1 and CDR2: SGHRS, YFSETQ. CDR3 in amino acids: CASSVTGAYNEQFF. The DNA of the CDR3 is TGCGCCAGCAGCGTGACAGGGGCCTACAATGAGCAGTTCTTC.

V and J are TRBV4-1 and TRBJ2-1; 7 nucleotides match TRBD2. Trimming took 0 bases from V and 10 from J; bases not matched to a gene: 6. The CDR3 loop spans 14 amino acids. From germline, CDR1 is MGHRA and CDR2 YSYEKL. CDR3 region: CASSQEGGGVEQFF. The CDR3 coding sequence is TGCGCCAGCAGCCAAGAGGGGGGGGGAGTGGAGCAGTTCTTC.

The V gene is TRBV6-5, the J gene TRBJ2-2; D is possibly TRBD1 or TRBD2 (5 bases each). CDR3 size: 15 residues. V gave up 6 bases and J gave up 1 base, with 12 bases separating them. In germline, CDR1 is MNHEY, CDR2 SVGAGI. The CDR3 DNA follows: TGTGCCAGCAGCCAGGGACGCCGGAACACCGGGGAGCTGTTTTTT. It specifies CASSQGRRNTGELFF.

This chain connects TRBV19 to TRBJ1-5; D is uncertain. Germline V gives CDR1 LNHDA, CDR2 SQIVND (reference sequence). The CDR3 totals 13 residues. V was clipped by 2 bases and J by 2 bases, with 4 bases between them. Here the CDR3 reads CASSIIGNQPQHF. CDR3 nucleotides: TGTGCCAGTAGTATAATCGGCAATCAGCCCCAGCATTTT.

V usage is TRBV6-1 and J usage is TRBJ2-1; no definite D call. Germline lookup yields CDR1 MNHNS and CDR2 SASEGT. CDR3 length: 9 residues. The ends were cut back, 8 bases at V and 10 bases at J, with 6 bases in the middle. CDR3 DNA sequence: TGTGCCAGCGGTCCCGAGCAGTTCTTC. It codes for CASGPEQFF.

This rearrangement joins TRBV15 to TRBJ2-7; 7 bases agree with TRBD2. Germline V gene lookup returns CDR1 LNHNV and CDR2 YYDKDF (reference sequence). The junction had 4 bases not matched to a gene; V was cut back by 0 bases and J by 2 bases. The length of the CDR3 is 15 residues. Here the CDR3 reads CATSRDQAGTYEQYF. The CDR3 DNA reads as TGTGCCACCAGCAGAGATCAAGCGGGGACCTACGAGCAGTACTTC.

The chain has TRBV27 and TRBJ1-6; D not resolved. This CDR3 has 18 residues. CDR1 and CDR2 from the germline V gene are MNHEY and SMNVEV (reference sequence). With 7 bases removed from V and 1 base from J, the gap between germline ends came to 20 bases. The DNA for the CDR3 is TGTGCCAGCAAAAGCGGATGGCCGACCGGATCCTATAATTCACCCCTCCACTTT. This codes for CASKSGWPTGSYNSPLHF.

V is TRBV5-1 and J is TRBJ1-4; D possibly corresponds to TRBD1 (5 bases). Trimming took off 2 bases at V and 3 bases at J, with 11 bases between the two ends. The CDR3 has 15 residues. The germline CDR1 and CDR2 sequences are SGHRS and YFSETQ. The CDR3 DNA is TGCGCCAGCAGCTTAACAGGCAGTCCTAATGAAAAACTGTTTTTT. Residues: CASSLTGSPNEKLFF.

This clone occurred once. The gene calls are TRBV19 and TRBJ1-3; maybe TRBD1 (6 bases). Per germline, CDR1 LNHDA and CDR2 SQIVND (reference sequence). Between the trimmed V and J ends, which lost 11 bases and 0 bases, there was a span of 11 bases. This CDR3 contains 13 residues. CDR3 region: CASDSLSGNTIYF. The CDR3 DNA reads TGTGCCTCGGACAGCCTCTCTGGAAACACCATATATTTT. Together with reference TRBV19 and TRBJ1-3, the CDR3 gives the full variable domain: DGGITQSPKYLFRKEGQNVTLSCEQNLNHDAMYWYRQDPGQGLRLIYYSQIVNDFQKGDIAEGYSVSREKKESFPLTVTSAQKNPTAFYLCASDSLSGNTIYFGEGSWLTVV.

This clone was observed once. The chain has TRBV13 and TRBJ1-1, with unresolved D. The V and J ends lost 4 bases and 1 base respectively, with 10 bases between them. The CDR3 covers 14 residues. In germline, CDR1 is PRHDT, CDR2 FYEKMQ (reference sequence). CDR3 coding DNA: TGTGCCAGCAGCTCTAGGGTGCCGAACACTGAAGCTTTCTTT. Its protein is CASSSRVPNTEAFF.

The chain is built from TRBV10-3 and TRBJ2-6; no definite D call. V dropped 6 bases and J dropped 0 bases, with 3 bases sitting between them. CDR1 and CDR2 (germline): ENHRY, SYGVKD. The CDR3 loop spans 13 amino acids. CDR3 bases: TGTGCCATCAGGGGCTCTGGGGCCAACGTCCTGACTTTC. As protein: CAIRGSGANVLTF.

The chain uses TRBV19 and TRBJ1-2; D may be TRBD1 (6 bases). The CDR3 totals 17 residues. Trimming stripped 3 bases from V and 4 bases from J, with 21 bases between. Germline values: CDR1 LNHDA, CDR2 SQIVND (reference sequence). The DNA of the CDR3 is TGTGCCAGTAGTATCTTCGGGGCTCAGGGGTCTACCTATGGCTACACCTTC. Protein product: CASSIFGAQGSTYGYTF.

The chain links TRBV28 to TRBJ2-3; 7 bases agree with TRBD2. Germline trimming cut 6 bases from V and 3 bases from J; bases unmatched to any gene: 6. Germline V gene lookup returns CDR1 MDHEN and CDR2 SYDVKM. The CDR3 extends over 14 amino acids. CDR3 region: CASSPREVTDTQYF. In nucleotides, the CDR3 is TGTGCCAGCAGCCCCCGGGAGGTGACAGATACGCAGTATTTT.

The CDR3 loop is CASKAIAKNIQYF. CDR3 in DNA: TGTGCCAGCAAGGCGATAGCCAAAAACATTCAGTACTTC. V gene TRBV19 combines with J gene TRBJ2-4; D is unclear. CDR1 LNHDA and CDR2 SQIVND come from the germline V gene (reference sequence). Trimming took off 9 bases at V and 0 bases at J, with 9 bases between the two ends. The CDR3 has 13 residues.

In its sample, this clone was seen once. The chain uses TRBV4-3 and TRBJ2-2; tentatively, D is TRBD2 (5 bases). V lost 0 bases, J lost 5 bases, and 7 bases lay in between. The CDR3 totals 14 residues. CDR1 is LGHNA, CDR2 YSLEER, per germline. CDR3 bases: TGCGCCAGCAGCCAAGATGGGGAGACCGGGGAGCTGTTTTTT. This gives the protein CASSQDGETGELFF.

The V call is TRBV7-9, the J call TRBJ2-6; the D is unclear. The V gene lost 5 bases and the J gene lost 5 bases, with 16 bases spanning the gap. The CDR3 spans 16 residues. The V gene's germline CDR1 is SEHNR and CDR2 FQNEAQ (reference sequence). The CDR3 coding sequence is TGTGCCAGCAGCCCACCCGCTTCGGAGCGGGCCAACGTCCTGACTTTC. It yields the protein CASSPPASERANVLTF.

The chain has TRBV4-3 and TRBJ1-4; D not resolved. V gave up 0 bases and J gave up 6 bases, with 20 bases separating them. The CDR3 has 18 amino acids. The germline CDR1 and CDR2 sequences are LGHNA and YSLEER. This chain's CDR3 is CASSQDPNFRGGHEKLFF. The CDR3 DNA is TGCGCCAGCAGCCAAGATCCCAATTTCCGGGGAGGCCATGAAAAACTGTTTTTT.